These 5 T cell receptor beta chains came from one sample sequenced in a study of shared clonotypes between healthy human individuals. Clones were sequenced by immunoSEQ multiplex PCR, and TCRdb holds only the in-frame ones, with some missing. The repertoire consists of 950,000 to 1,100,000 clones, with about 70% occurring once and the leading ten covering approximately 1.5%. Sequencing was performed on memory CD4+ T cells sorted from blood. The subset is: CD45RA-negative fraction. These receptors originate from a man aged 18 to 29 in good health.

J is TRBJ2-1 and V is TRBV7-3; 12 nucleotides align to TRBD2. The trim removed 3 bases at V and 12 bases at J, leaving 12 bases unmatched. The CDR3 spans 16 residues. Germline values: CDR1 SGHTA, CDR2 FQGTGA. As DNA, the CDR3 is TGTGCCAGCAGCTTTTTCACCGGGACTAGCGGGTCCGTGCAGTTCTTC. Translation gives CASSFFTGTSGSVQFF. Variable domain in full (rest from reference TRBV7-3 and TRBJ2-1): GAGVSQTPSNKVTEKGKYVELRCDPISGHTALYWYRQSLGQGPEFLIYFQGTGAADDSGLPNDRFFAVRPEGSVSTLKIQRTERGDSAVYLCASSFFTGTSGSVQFFGPGTRLTVL.

The V call is TRBV6-1, the J call TRBJ2-7, with unresolved D. Trimming removed 2 bases from V and 5 bases from J, with 10 bases in between. This CDR3 region has 13 residues. From germline, CDR1 is MNHNS and CDR2 SASEGT. The CDR3 loop reads CASSEKGSHEQYF. The CDR3 bases are TGTGCCAGCAGTGAAAAGGGATCCCACGAGCAGTACTTC.

The chain carries TRBV9 and TRBJ2-1; D may be TRBD2 (6 bases). The CDR3 runs 16 residues. Germline V gene data show CDR1 as SGDLS and CDR2 as YYNGEE. V shed 2 bases and J shed 0 bases, with 12 bases lying between them. CDR3 bases: TGTGCCAGCAGCGTTAGCGGTGGGACCTCCTACAATGAGCAGTTCTTC. It yields the protein CASSVSGGTSYNEQFF.

The gene calls are TRBV5-1 and TRBJ2-3; D is ambiguous. Trimming stripped 3 bases from V and 4 bases from J, with 12 bases between. Germline CDR1 reads SGHRS; CDR2 reads YFSETQ. The CDR3 sequence is 14 residues long. Written as DNA, the CDR3 is TGCGCCAGCAGCTCGGGCCTTCTCGCAGATACGCAGTATTTT. Its protein is CASSSGLLADTQYF.

The V and J genes are TRBV5-6 and TRBJ1-2, with D possibly matching TRBD1 (6 bases). The CDR3 is made up of 15 amino acids. V was clipped by 1 base and J by 0 bases, with 10 bases between them. Germline lookup yields CDR1 SGHDT and CDR2 YYEEEE. The CDR3 sequence: CASSLMGAPNYGYTF. The CDR3 nucleotides read TGTGCCAGCAGCTTGATGGGGGCCCCTAACTATGGCTACACCTTC. The full variable domain, with the rest looked up from reference TRBV5-6 and TRBJ1-2, is DAGVTQSPTHLIKTRGQQVTLRCSPKSGHDTVSWYQQALGQGPQFIFQYYEEEERQRGNFPDRFSGHQFPNYSSELNVNALLLGDSALYLCASSLMGAPNYGYTFGSGTRLTVV.